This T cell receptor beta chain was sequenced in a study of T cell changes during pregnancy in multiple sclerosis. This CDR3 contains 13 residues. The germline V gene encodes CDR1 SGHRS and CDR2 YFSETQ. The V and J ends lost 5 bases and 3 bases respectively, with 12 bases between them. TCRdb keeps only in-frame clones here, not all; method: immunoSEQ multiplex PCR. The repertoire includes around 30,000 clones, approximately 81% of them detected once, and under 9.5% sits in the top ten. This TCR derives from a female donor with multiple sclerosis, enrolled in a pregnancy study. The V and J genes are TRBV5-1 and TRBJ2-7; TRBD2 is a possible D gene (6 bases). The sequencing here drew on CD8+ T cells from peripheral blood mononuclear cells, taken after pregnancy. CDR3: CASRSASDYEQYF. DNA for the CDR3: TGCGCCAGCAGATCGGCTAGCGACTACGAGCAGTACTTC.